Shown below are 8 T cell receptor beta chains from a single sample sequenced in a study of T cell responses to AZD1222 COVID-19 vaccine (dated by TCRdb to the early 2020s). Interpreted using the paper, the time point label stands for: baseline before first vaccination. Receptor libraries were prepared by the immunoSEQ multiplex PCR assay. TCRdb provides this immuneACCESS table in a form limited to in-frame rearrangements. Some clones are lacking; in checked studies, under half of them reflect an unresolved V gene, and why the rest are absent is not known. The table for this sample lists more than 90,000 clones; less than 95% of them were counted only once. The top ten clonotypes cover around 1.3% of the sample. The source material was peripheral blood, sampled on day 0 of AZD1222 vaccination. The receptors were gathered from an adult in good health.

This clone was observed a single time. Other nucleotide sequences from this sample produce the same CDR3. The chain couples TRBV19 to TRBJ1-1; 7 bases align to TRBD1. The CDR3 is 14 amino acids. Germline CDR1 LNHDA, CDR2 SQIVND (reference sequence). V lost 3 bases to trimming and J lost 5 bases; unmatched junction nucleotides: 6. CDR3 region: CASSIRGGGTEAFF. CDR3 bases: TGTGCCAGTAGTATTCGAGGGGGCGGAACTGAAGCTTTCTTT.

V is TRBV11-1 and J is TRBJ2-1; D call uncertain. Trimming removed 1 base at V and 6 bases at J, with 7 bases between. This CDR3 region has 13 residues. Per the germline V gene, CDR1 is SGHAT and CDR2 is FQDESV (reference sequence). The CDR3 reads CASSLVWGNEQFF. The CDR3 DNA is TGTGCCAGCAGCTTAGTGTGGGGCAATGAGCAGTTCTTC.

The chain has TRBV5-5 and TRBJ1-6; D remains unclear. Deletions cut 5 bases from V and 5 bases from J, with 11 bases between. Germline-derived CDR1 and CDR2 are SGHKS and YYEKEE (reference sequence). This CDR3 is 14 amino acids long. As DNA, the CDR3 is TGTGCCAGCAGACTGGTGGATCATAATTCACCCCTCCACTTT. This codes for CASRLVDHNSPLHF.

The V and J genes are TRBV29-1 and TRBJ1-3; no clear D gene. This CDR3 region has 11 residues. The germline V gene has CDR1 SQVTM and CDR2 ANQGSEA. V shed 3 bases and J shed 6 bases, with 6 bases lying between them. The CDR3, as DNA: TGCAGCGTTGACGTGATAAACACCATATATTTT. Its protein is CSVDVINTIYF.

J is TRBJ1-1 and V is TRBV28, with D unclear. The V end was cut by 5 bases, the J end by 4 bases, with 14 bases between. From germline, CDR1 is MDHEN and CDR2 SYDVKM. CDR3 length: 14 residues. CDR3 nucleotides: TGTGCCAGCAGTAGGATGGAGTTCGGCACTGAAGCTTTCTTT. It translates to CASSRMEFGTEAFF.

CDR3 coding DNA: TGTGCCAGCAGCAAACAGCTCGGATCACCCCTCCACTTT. Protein product: CASSKQLGSPLHF. The chain employs TRBV5-6 and TRBJ1-6; no clear D gene. With 4 bases removed from V and 10 bases from J, the gap between germline ends came to 12 bases. The CDR3 has 13 amino acids. CDR1 is SGHDT, CDR2 YYEEEE, per germline.

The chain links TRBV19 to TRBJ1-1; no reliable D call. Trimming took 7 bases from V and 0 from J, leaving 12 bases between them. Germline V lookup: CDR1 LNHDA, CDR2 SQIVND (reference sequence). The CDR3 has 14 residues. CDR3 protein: CASTRAPMNTEAFF. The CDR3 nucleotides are TGTGCCAGTACCCGCGCCCCAATGAACACTGAAGCTTTCTTT.

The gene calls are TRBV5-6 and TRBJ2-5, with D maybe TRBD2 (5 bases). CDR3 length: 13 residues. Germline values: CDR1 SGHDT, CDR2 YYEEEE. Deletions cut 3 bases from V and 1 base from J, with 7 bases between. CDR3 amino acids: CASSSGLQETQYF. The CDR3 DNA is TGTGCCAGCAGCTCCGGACTCCAAGAGACCCAGTACTTC.